Included here is one TCR beta chain sequence, with context. The read is 3 residues too short to cover the CDR3 end, so that end is filled in from the germline J gene. The CDR3 loop spans 13 amino acids. Per the germline V gene, CDR1 is KGHSH and CDR2 is LQKENI. Each participant carried one incident cervical HPV16 infection only. The sample belongs to a study of T cells in women clearing cervical HPV infection. Clones were sequenced by immunoSEQ multiplex PCR, and TCRdb holds only the in-frame ones, with some missing. The sample has around 39,000 clones. The origin of this receptor is a woman aged 18-69 years with a cervical HPV16 infection that either progressed to CIN3+ or cleared (not recorded which). V gene TRBV18 combines with J gene TRBJ1-1; maybe TRBD1 (6 bases). Sequenced input: blood buffy coat. CDR3 bases read: TGTGCCAGCTCACCACCAGGACAGAACGAG. It is translated as CASSPPGQNE. In full, the CDR3 is CASSPPGQNEAFF.